The 18 T cell receptor beta chains below were found in one sample sequenced in a study of shared clonotypes between healthy human individuals. Using immunoSEQ multiplex PCR, the repertoire was profiled, and TCRdb retains in-frame clones only, with some absent. The sample has roughly 1.5 million clones, approximately 98% seen once. The sample was naive CD4+ T cells sorted from blood. Described subset: CD45RA+ positively selected. These receptor sequences come from a man younger than 40 in good health.

This CDR3 is CASSPQGLGYEQYF. CDR3 bases: TGTGCCAGCTCACCACAGGGGTTGGGCTACGAGCAGTACTTC. The gene calls are TRBV18 and TRBJ2-7, with D perhaps TRBD1 (5 bases). CDR1 is KGHSH and CDR2 is LQKENI in the germline V gene. The CDR3 runs to 14 residues. V was clipped by 1 base and J by 3 bases, with 10 bases between them.

J is TRBJ2-3 and V is TRBV9; D remains unclear. The ends were cut back, 4 bases at V and 4 bases at J, with 19 bases in the middle. The CDR3 has 16 residues. Looked up from germline, CDR1 is SGDLS and CDR2 is YYNGEE. CDR3 loop: CASSTLMSTVADTQYF. For the CDR3, the DNA is TGTGCCAGCAGCACCCTAATGAGTACCGTGGCAGATACGCAGTATTTT.

About this clone itself: One junction end does not reproduce the germline sequence, and a read error may be involved. This chain uses TRBV7-2 with TRBJ2-3; no clear D gene. The CDR3 contains 15 residues. Germline lookup yields CDR1 SGHTA and CDR2 FQGNSA. The chain's CDR3 is CATSPRLSSTDTQYF. The CDR3 DNA reads as TGTGCCACCAGCCCTCGACTGTCTAGCACAGATACGCAGTATTTT.

This clone was counted a single time. V gene TRBV11-3 combines with J gene TRBJ2-3; tentative D call: TRBD2 (6 bases). CDR3 length: 18 residues. Germline V gene data show CDR1 as SGHNT and CDR2 as YENEEA. The germline V and J ends were trimmed by 1 base and 2 bases, with 19 bases remaining between them. Here the CDR3 reads CASSLGGWSGRNTDTQYF. CDR3 in DNA: TGTGCCAGCAGCTTAGGCGGTTGGAGCGGGCGTAACACAGATACGCAGTATTTT.

The V gene is TRBV7-9, the J gene TRBJ1-5; D perhaps matches TRBD1 (6 bases). This CDR3 is built from 16 residues. Germline CDR1 is SEHNR and CDR2 is FQNEAQ (reference sequence). The ends were cut back, 2 bases at V and 2 bases at J, with 13 bases in the middle. The CDR3 protein is CASSLWAGGGNQPQHF. The CDR3, as DNA: TGTGCCAGCAGCTTATGGGCGGGGGGCGGCAATCAGCCCCAGCATTTT.

This clone showed up just once. The chain has TRBV19 and TRBJ2-7; the match to TRBD2 covers 10 bases. V was pared by 3 bases and J by 6 bases, with 11 bases of the junction left unmatched. The CDR3 sequence is 16 residues long. Looked up from germline, CDR1 is LNHDA and CDR2 is SQIVND (reference sequence). The CDR3 coding sequence is TGTGCCAGTAGTATCGTAGCGGGAGGTCAGGGAGTCGAGCAGTACTTC. Amino acids: CASSIVAGGQGVEQYF.

On this clone itself: The sample carries other DNA sequences with the same CDR3. The V and J genes are TRBV6-5 and TRBJ1-1, with D possibly TRBD1 on 5 matching bases. Between the trimmed V and J ends, which lost 6 bases and 1 base, there was a span of 9 bases. Germline V gene data show CDR1 as MNHEY and CDR2 as SVGAGI. CDR3 size: 13 residues. The CDR3 sequence is CASSRTGNTEAFF. CDR3 DNA sequence: TGTGCCAGCAGCCGAACAGGGAACACTGAAGCTTTCTTT.

V usage is TRBV7-3 and J usage is TRBJ2-1; D unresolved. The V end lost 0 bases, the J end lost 6 bases, and 9 bases lay between the germline ends. Germline lookup yields CDR1 SGHTA and CDR2 FQGTGA. The CDR3 is made up of 14 amino acids. CDR3 nucleotides: TGTGCCAGCAGCTTAACGCCTAGTAGCAATGAGCAGTTCTTC. Translation: CASSLTPSSNEQFF.

The V call is TRBV6-5, the J call TRBJ2-3; TRBD2 aligns across 8 bases. Germline CDR1 reads MNHEY; CDR2 reads SVGAGI. Trimming cost V 2 bases and J 8 bases; bases outside gene matches: 12. The CDR3 is 16 residues long. This chain's CDR3 is CASSYQAGGEQSTQYF. The CDR3 DNA reads TGTGCCAGCAGTTACCAGGCGGGAGGAGAACAGTCTACGCAGTATTTT.

The chain joins TRBV6-5 to TRBJ2-7, with D tentatively TRBD1 (6 bases). Germline V gives CDR1 MNHEY, CDR2 SVGAGI. Trimming stripped 7 bases from V and 9 bases from J, with 13 bases between. This CDR3 is 11 amino acids long. CDR3 DNA: TGTGCCAGCACCAGGGACAAAGGGCAGTACTTC. Translation: CASTRDKGQYF.

The rearrangement uses TRBV19 and TRBJ2-3, with D unresolved. The CDR3 has 14 amino acids. Trimming removed 5 bases at V and 0 bases at J, with 9 bases between. Germline V gene lookup returns CDR1 LNHDA and CDR2 SQIVND (reference sequence). The CDR3 nucleotides are TGTGCCAGTAGTGCCGGGCGCAGCACAGATACGCAGTATTTT. Translated, it gives CASSAGRSTDTQYF.

The chain couples TRBV5-1 to TRBJ2-2; D is possibly TRBD2 (5 bases). This CDR3 is built from 12 residues. The ends were cut back, 9 bases at V and 1 base at J, with 7 bases in the middle. Germline-derived CDR1 and CDR2 are SGHRS and YFSETQ. The CDR3 loop is CATGVNTGELFF. The CDR3 nucleotides read TGCGCCACCGGGGTGAACACCGGGGAGCTGTTTTTT.

The chain is built from TRBV18 and TRBJ2-7, with 7 bases that match TRBD1. CDR3 size: 12 residues. Trimming at V came to 5 bases and at J to 6 bases, leaving 4 bases not matched to a gene. Germline values: CDR1 KGHSH, CDR2 LQKENI. As DNA, the CDR3 is TGTGCCAGCTCAAAGGGACAGAGCGAGCAGTACTTC. Translating gives CASSKGQSEQYF.

The rearrangement uses TRBV14 and TRBJ2-7; 9 bases fit TRBD2. Per germline, CDR1 SGHDN and CDR2 FVKESK. J gave up 2 bases and V 1 base, and 3 bases lay outside the gene matches. This CDR3 region has 15 residues. The DNA of the CDR3 is TGTGCCAGCAGCCAAGTCGCGGGAGGGCCCTACGAGCAGTACTTC. As protein: CASSQVAGGPYEQYF.

This sequence joins TRBV7-9 and TRBJ2-1; 7 bases fit TRBD1. The V gene end was trimmed by 6 bases and the J gene end by 7 bases; junction bases not matched to a gene: 18. The CDR3 is made up of 17 amino acids. Per the germline V gene, CDR1 is SEHNR and CDR2 is FQNEAQ (reference sequence). CDR3 residues: CASRDGQEVVLRNEQFF. Written as DNA, the CDR3 is TGTGCCAGCAGAGACGGACAGGAAGTTGTTTTACGGAATGAGCAGTTCTTC.

The chain joins TRBV6-5 to TRBJ2-1; D not resolved. Trimming cost V 2 bases and J 7 bases, with 6 bases left between them. The CDR3 totals 12 residues. Germline-derived CDR1 and CDR2 are MNHEY and SVGAGI. CDR3 in amino acids: CASSYTGNEQFF. CDR3 DNA sequence: TGTGCCAGCAGTTACACTGGAAATGAGCAGTTCTTC.

In DNA form, the CDR3 reads TGTGCCATCAGTGACTTTGGACAGTCCTACGAGCAGTACTTC. It translates to CAISDFGQSYEQYF. The genes are TRBV10-3 and TRBJ2-7; maybe TRBD1 (6 bases). The CDR3 runs 14 residues. Between the trimmed V and J ends, which lost 3 bases and 1 base, there was a span of 10 bases. Germline V CDR1 and CDR2: ENHRY, SYGVKD.

The chain joins TRBV7-6 to TRBJ2-3; 7 nucleotides match TRBD2. Germline values: CDR1 SGHVS, CDR2 FNYEAQ. V trimming: 4 bases; J trimming: 0 bases; junction bases outside the gene matches: 4. The CDR3 totals 15 residues. The chain's CDR3 is CASSSSGDSTDTQYF. CDR3 nucleotide sequence: TGTGCCAGCAGCTCCAGCGGGGACAGCACAGATACGCAGTATTTT.